The 29 T cell receptor beta chains in this list originate from one sample, sequenced in a study of T cells in Graves' hyperthyroidism and ophthalmopathy. TCR beta CDR3 regions were amplified from RNA transcripts. HTBI primers were employed in a first-round RT-PCR of the TCR CDR3. Each CDR3 protein is one row after TCRdb ran MiXCR on the multiplex PCR reads. The sample carries about 570,000 distinct CDR3 sequences, 35% to 55% recorded once. What was sequenced was peripheral blood or thyroid tissue (not recorded which). Source of these receptors: an adult woman with Graves' disease, either hyperthyroidism or ophthalmopathy (not recorded which).

The genes are TRBV30 and TRBJ2-2; no firm D call. Germline loops: CDR1 GTSNPN, CDR2 SVGIG (reference sequence). V lost 2 bases to trimming and J lost 10 bases, with 8 bases between them. The CDR3 is 11 amino acids. Here the CDR3 reads CAWSSYQELFF. Written as DNA, the CDR3 is TGTGCCTGGAGTAGTTACCAGGAGCTGTTTTTT.

The CDR3 DNA follows: TGTGCCAGCAGCCCAATACAGGGGCATTCACCCCTCCACTTT. Translation: CASSPIQGHSPLHF. The chain joins TRBV7-8 to TRBJ1-6; 7 nucleotides agree with TRBD1. The CDR3 runs to 14 residues. From germline, CDR1 is SGHVS and CDR2 FQNEAQ. With 5 bases clipped from V and 8 bases from J, the junction kept 6 bases outside the gene matches.

This clonotype was observed at least ten times. This rearrangement joins TRBV15 to TRBJ1-4; TRBD1 is a possible D gene (5 bases). CDR1 is LNHNV and CDR2 is YYDKDF in the germline V gene (reference sequence). Trimming left V 0 bases short and J 0 bases short, with 11 bases between. The length of the CDR3 is 17 residues. CDR3 amino acids: CATSRDRGSPTNEKLFF. Here the CDR3 DNA reads TGTGCCACCAGCAGAGATCGGGGCAGCCCAACTAATGAAAAACTGTTTTTT.

The rearrangement joins TRBV2 to TRBJ2-7; D is undetermined. Per germline, CDR1 SNHLY and CDR2 FYNNEI. V was clipped by 6 bases and J by 3 bases, with 15 bases between them. The CDR3 contains 14 residues. CDR3 DNA: TGTGCCAGCAGCCCGAACAGCAGAGACTACGAGCAGTACTTC. Translating gives CASSPNSRDYEQYF.

The rearrangement joins TRBV5-1 to TRBJ2-7, with D tentatively TRBD1 (5 bases). CDR3 size: 14 residues. With 6 bases removed from V and 3 bases from J, the gap between germline ends came to 16 bases. The germline CDR1 and CDR2 sequences are SGHRS and YFSETQ. The CDR3 reads CASKYGSTGYEQYF. As DNA, the CDR3 is TGCGCCAGCAAATACGGCTCTACAGGCTACGAGCAGTACTTC. The full variable domain, rest sourced from reference TRBV5-1 and TRBJ2-7, is KAGVTQTPRYLIKTRGQQVTLSCSPISGHRSVSWYQQTPGQGLQFLFEYFSETQRNKGNFPGRFSGRQFSNSRSEMNVSTLELGDSALYLCASKYGSTGYEQYFGPGTRLTVT.

This clonotype was found many times. The chain links TRBV24-1 to TRBJ1-2, with TRBD1 identical over 7 bases. The CDR3 spans 13 residues. Trimming at V came to 5 bases and at J to 5 bases, leaving 4 bases not matched to a gene. Germline V gene sequence: CDR1 KGHDR, CDR2 SFDVKD. CDR3 coding DNA: TGTGCCACCAGTGTACCGGGACAGTATGGCTACACCTTC. Translating gives CATSVPGQYGYTF.

There are many counts of this clonotype. The chain carries TRBV20-1 and TRBJ2-5; D is tentatively TRBD1 or TRBD2 (6 bases each). V shed 5 bases and J shed 5 bases, with 18 bases lying between them. The germline gives CDR1 DFQATT, CDR2 SNEGSKA (reference sequence). The CDR3 covers 14 residues. The CDR3: CSAVGGGLEETQYF. Written as DNA, the CDR3 is TGCAGTGCTGTAGGAGGGGGGCTAGAGGAGACCCAGTACTTC.

This clonotype was observed at least ten times. This chain joins TRBV12-3 or TRBV12-4 and TRBJ2-6, with 9 bases aligning to TRBD1. This CDR3 comprises 17 residues. V lost 4 bases and J lost 0; bases outside the gene matches: 4. CDR3 nucleotide sequence: TGTGCCAGCAGTTCTTGGACAGGGGACTCTGGGGCCAACGTCCTGACTTTC. It translates to CASSSWTGDSGANVLTF.

This chain joins TRBV7-9 and TRBJ1-2; 8 nucleotides align to TRBD1. The CDR3 totals 12 residues. The trim removed 5 bases at V and 9 bases at J, leaving 5 bases unmatched. From germline, CDR1 is SEHNR and CDR2 FQNEAQ (reference sequence). CDR3 nucleotide sequence: TGTGCCAGCAGCATGGGACAGGTCCGCTACACCTTC. Protein: CASSMGQVRYTF.

This clonotype was seen many times. This chain's CDR3 is CASSESAGLDTIYF. DNA for the CDR3: TGCGCCAGCAGTGAGTCAGCGGGGTTGGACACCATATATTTT. This chain uses TRBV10-2 with TRBJ1-3; D call uncertain. The germline V gene has CDR1 WSHSY and CDR2 SAAADI. The CDR3 has 14 residues. V dropped 0 bases and J dropped 8 bases, with 11 bases sitting between them.

This clonotype was seen at least ten times. The chain couples TRBV6-5 to TRBJ1-1; perhaps TRBD1 as D (6 bases). Trimming stripped 0 bases from V and 3 bases from J, with 14 bases between. There are 16 residues in the CDR3. Germline V gives CDR1 MNHEY, CDR2 SVGAGI. The chain's CDR3 is CASSYSIGGGHTEAFF. DNA for the CDR3: TGTGCCAGCAGTTACTCGATAGGGGGTGGACACACTGAAGCTTTCTTT.

The V and J genes are TRBV9 and TRBJ1-6; D is perhaps TRBD1 (5 bases). The CDR3 covers 14 residues. Trimming took off 3 bases at V and 10 bases at J, with 14 bases between the two ends. The germline V gene has CDR1 SGDLS and CDR2 YYNGEE. CDR3 DNA: TGTGCCAGCAGCGCCAAACTAACAGGATCACCCCTCCACTTT. Translated: CASSAKLTGSPLHF.

There are many counts of this clonotype. The chain couples TRBV2 to TRBJ2-5; TRBD1 matches at 8 bases. The J segment lost 4 bases and the V segment lost 6 bases, leaving 19 bases of the junction unmatched. The CDR3 contains 18 residues. Germline V CDR1 and CDR2: SNHLY, FYNNEI. The CDR3 sequence: CASRSGTGFSGGPETQYF. The DNA for the CDR3 is TGTGCCAGCAGGTCCGGGACAGGTTTCTCAGGGGGGCCAGAGACCCAGTACTTC.

This clonotype was counted a few times. This chain uses TRBV19 with TRBJ2-6; TRBD2 agrees at 7 bases. This CDR3 contains 16 residues. With V trimmed by 6 bases and J by 0 bases, 5 bases remained unmatched. Germline V gene lookup returns CDR1 LNHDA and CDR2 SQIVND (reference sequence). The CDR3 bases are TGTGCCAGTAGGCCCGGGGGGTACTCTGGGGCCAACGTCCTGACTTTC. Protein sequence: CASRPGGYSGANVLTF.

This chain links TRBV7-4 with TRBJ1-1, with a weak D call TRBD1 (6 bases). This CDR3 region has 13 residues. V was cut by 0 bases and J by 6 bases, with 8 bases left in between. CDR1 and CDR2 from the germline V gene are SGHVT and SQSDAQ. The CDR3 bases are TGTGCCAGCAGCTTAGCACAGGGTCCTGAAGCTTTCTTT. Translated: CASSLAQGPEAFF.

The chain combines TRBV29-1 with TRBJ2-3; weak D call: TRBD1 (6 bases). Trimming shortened V by 4 bases and J by 1 base, and 12 bases separated the two germline ends. Germline CDR1 SQVTM, CDR2 ANQGSEA. The CDR3 extends over 14 amino acids. The DNA for the CDR3 is TGCAGCGTTGCCGCAGGGGCCCGCACAGATACGCAGTATTTT. Protein sequence: CSVAAGARTDTQYF.

The sample holds a few counts of this clonotype. The V call is TRBV28, the J call TRBJ1-5; the D gene is possibly TRBD1 (5 bases). V was clipped by 4 bases and J by 3 bases, with 13 bases between them. The CDR3 is 15 amino acids. Germline V gene sequence: CDR1 MDHEN, CDR2 SYDVKM. CDR3 sequence: CASSWDRRYNQPQHF. CDR3 in DNA: TGTGCCAGCAGTTGGGACCGTAGATACAATCAGCCCCAGCATTTT.

This clonotype showed up many times. The CDR3 here is CASSLVTSGSSPLHF. In nucleotides, the CDR3 is TGTGCCAGCAGCTTGGTTACGTCGGGAAGCTCACCCCTCCACTTT. The rearrangement links TRBV7-9 to TRBJ1-6; no firm D call. V shed 3 bases and J shed 10 bases, with 16 bases lying between them. Germline V gives CDR1 SEHNR, CDR2 FQNEAQ (reference sequence). The CDR3 has 15 residues.

The rearrangement links TRBV2 to TRBJ2-7; perhaps TRBD1 as D (6 bases). This CDR3 contains 14 residues. V was shortened by 7 bases and J by 2 bases, with 15 bases between the two germline ends. From germline, CDR1 is SNHLY and CDR2 FYNNEI. In DNA form, the CDR3 reads TGTGCCAGCAACTATGCGACAGGAACCTACGAGCAGTACTTC. Its translation: CASNYATGTYEQYF.

At least ten counts were recorded for this clonotype. The rearrangement uses TRBV5-1 and TRBJ2-7; 9 positions match TRBD2. Per germline, CDR1 SGHRS and CDR2 YFSETQ. J gave up 1 base and V 6 bases, and 8 bases lay outside the gene matches. This CDR3 is built from 15 residues. CDR3 coding DNA: TGCGCCAGCACCCTAGCGGGGCGTCTTTCCTACGAGCAGTACTTC. Protein: CASTLAGRLSYEQYF.

This clonotype showed up just once. The genes are TRBV20-1 and TRBJ2-7; TRBD1 aligns across 7 bases. Germline-derived CDR1 and CDR2 are DFQATT and SNEGSKA (reference sequence). V lost 5 bases to trimming and J lost 3 bases; unmatched junction nucleotides: 10. The CDR3 is 14 amino acids. For the CDR3, the DNA is TGCAGTGCTGGACCACAGGGGCACGGCTACGAGCAGTACTTC. Translated, it gives CSAGPQGHGYEQYF.

The chain recombines TRBV5-1 with TRBJ2-5; 8 bases fit TRBD2. Germline V gives CDR1 SGHRS, CDR2 YFSETQ. The trim removed 6 bases at V and 4 bases at J, leaving 5 bases unmatched. The CDR3 length is 13 residues. CDR3 in DNA: TGCGCCAGCACCTTTGCGGGGGGAGAGACCCAGTACTTC. This sequence encodes CASTFAGGETQYF.

This chain uses TRBV5-1 with TRBJ2-7, with TRBD2 identical over 9 bases. Losses at the gene ends were 0 bases for V and 6 bases for J; bases not matched to a gene: 7. Per the germline V gene, CDR1 is SGHRS and CDR2 is YFSETQ. The CDR3 has 15 amino acids. This CDR3 is CASSLEDGTSREQYF. CDR3 nucleotide sequence: TGCGCCAGCAGCTTGGAGGACGGGACTAGCCGCGAGCAGTACTTC.

Turning to this clonotype: The CDR3 end shows no conserved phenylalanine or tryptophan, and so a read error is likely. The V and J genes are TRBV7-9 and TRBJ1-1, with D perhaps TRBD1 (6 bases). Germline CDR1 SEHNR, CDR2 FQNEAQ (reference sequence). V lost 1 base and J lost 1, with 7 bases in between. CDR3 size: 14 residues. CDR3 bases: TGTGCCAGCAGCTTAGAACAGGGGAACACTGAAGCTTTCAAT. Protein: CASSLEQGNTEAFN.

The V and J genes are TRBV30 and TRBJ1-5; 8 bases line up with TRBD1. The ends lost 5 bases at V and 2 bases at J; junction bases unmatched: 2. The CDR3 totals 13 residues. CDR1 GTSNPN and CDR2 SVGIG come from the germline V gene (reference sequence). CDR3 coding DNA: TGTGCCTGGGCGGACAGGGGCAATCAGCCCCAGCATTTT. The encoded protein is CAWADRGNQPQHF.

In this sample, this clonotype turned up many times. J is TRBJ1-4 and V is TRBV14; D ambiguous. Deletions cut 3 bases from V and 4 bases from J, with 6 bases between. Germline V gene sequence: CDR1 SGHDN, CDR2 FVKESK. The CDR3 loop spans 13 amino acids. The CDR3 loop reads CASSQGINEKLFF. As DNA, the CDR3 is TGTGCCAGCAGCCAGGGGATTAATGAAAAACTGTTTTTT.

This clonotype was detected ten times or more. The CDR3 bases are TGTGCCAGTAGTCTCCGACAGAGGAACACTGAAGCTTTCTTT. This gives the protein CASSLRQRNTEAFF. The rearrangement uses TRBV19 and TRBJ1-1; a weak D match, TRBD1 (5 bases). CDR1 and CDR2 from the germline V gene are LNHDA and SQIVND (reference sequence). This CDR3 comprises 14 residues. Trimming shortened V by 5 bases and J by 1 base, and 11 bases separated the two germline ends.

In regard to this clonotype: The conserved final phenylalanine or tryptophan is absent from the CDR3, which likely points to a read error. The chain is built from TRBV15 and TRBJ1-1, with D uncertain. Germline lookup yields CDR1 LNHNV and CDR2 YYDKDF (reference sequence). The CDR3 length is 16 residues. The V end lost 0 bases, the J end lost 4 bases, and 15 bases lay between the germline ends. CDR3 loop: CATSRDNGGFGTEAFL. For the CDR3, the DNA is TGTGCCACCAGCAGAGATAATGGAGGGTTCGGCACTGAAGCTTTCCTT.

Points on this clonotype: Its ends do not fully match the called genes, so a read error is possible. This chain links TRBV14 with TRBJ2-2; 9 bases fit TRBD2. The CDR3 contains 17 residues. Germline CDR1 reads SGHDN; CDR2 reads FVKESK. CDR3 bases: TGTGCCAGCAGCCAACCACCAGCGGGAGGAGACACCGGGGAGTTGTTTTTT. It encodes CASSQPPAGGDTGELFF.